This record concerns one T cell receptor (beta chain) sequence. The antigen is undetermined. This sample was included in a study of OX40 agonist ivuxolimab in advanced cancers. For the study at large: Patients got intravenous ivuxolimab at 0.01 to 10 mg/kg every 2 weeks. The dose-escalation group included hepatocellular carcinoma, melanoma, renal cell carcinoma and head and neck cancer. Study results and caveats: At 0.1 to 3.0 mg/kg and by week 6, CD4+ and CD8+ T cells in the blood had expanded clonally.

Assay: immunoSEQ multiplex PCR; the TCRdb copy retains only in-frame clones and omits some. Among tens of thousands of clones listed, around 89% were seen once. Germline CDR1 reads LNHDA; CDR2 reads SQIVND (reference sequence). The CDR3 is 12 amino acids. The V and J ends lost 6 bases and 4 bases respectively, with 7 bases between them. The sample consisted of CD4+ or CD8+ T cells sorted from blood, taken in a trial of the OX40 agonist ivuxolimab. The chain combines TRBV19 with TRBJ1-5; D uncertain. The clonotype originates from an adult with an advanced solid tumor such as melanoma, head and neck, liver or kidney cancer. CDR3 sequence: CASRSGNQPQHF. The CDR3 DNA reads TGTGCCAGTAGATCAGGTAATCAGCCCCAGCATTTT.